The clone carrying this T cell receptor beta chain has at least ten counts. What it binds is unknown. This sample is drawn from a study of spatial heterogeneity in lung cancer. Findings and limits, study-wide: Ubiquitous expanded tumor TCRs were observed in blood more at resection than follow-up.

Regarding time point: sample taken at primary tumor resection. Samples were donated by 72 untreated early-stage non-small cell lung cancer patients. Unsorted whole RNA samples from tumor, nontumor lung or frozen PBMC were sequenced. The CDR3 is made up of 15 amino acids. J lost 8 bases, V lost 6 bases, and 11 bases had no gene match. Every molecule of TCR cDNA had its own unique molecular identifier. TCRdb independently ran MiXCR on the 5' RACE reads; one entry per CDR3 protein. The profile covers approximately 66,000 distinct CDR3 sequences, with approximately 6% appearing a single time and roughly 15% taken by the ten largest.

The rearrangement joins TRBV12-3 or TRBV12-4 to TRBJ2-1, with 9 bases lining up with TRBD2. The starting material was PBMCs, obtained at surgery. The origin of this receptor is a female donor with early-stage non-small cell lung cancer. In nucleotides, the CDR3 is TGTGCCAGCAGCCTTTCCAGCGGGAGGAGCGATGAGCAGTTCTTC. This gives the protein CASSLSSGRSDEQFF.